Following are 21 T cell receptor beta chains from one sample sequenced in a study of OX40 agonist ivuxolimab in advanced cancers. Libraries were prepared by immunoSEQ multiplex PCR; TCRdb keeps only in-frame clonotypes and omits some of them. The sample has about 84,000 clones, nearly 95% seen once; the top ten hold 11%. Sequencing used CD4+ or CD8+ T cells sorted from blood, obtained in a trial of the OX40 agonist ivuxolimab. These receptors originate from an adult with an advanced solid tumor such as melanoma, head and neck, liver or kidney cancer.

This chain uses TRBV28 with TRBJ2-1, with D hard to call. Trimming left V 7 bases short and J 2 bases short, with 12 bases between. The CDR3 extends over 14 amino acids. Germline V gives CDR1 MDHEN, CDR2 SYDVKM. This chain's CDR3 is CASTTGTPYNEQFF. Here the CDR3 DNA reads TGTGCCAGCACCACCGGAACACCCTACAATGAGCAGTTCTTC. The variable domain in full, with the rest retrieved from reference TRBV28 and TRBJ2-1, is DVKVTQSSRYLVKRTGEKVFLECVQDMDHENMFWYRQDPGLGLRLIYFSYDVKMKEKGDIPEGYSVSREKKERFSLILESASTNQTSMYLCASTTGTPYNEQFFGPGTRLTVL.

CDR3 protein: CAIAPGHRAPNYGYTF. As DNA, the CDR3 is TGTGCCATCGCCCCGGGTCACAGGGCCCCTAACTATGGCTACACCTTC. The rearrangement joins TRBV2 to TRBJ1-2; TRBD1 might be the D (6 bases). The CDR3 is 16 residues long. The V gene lost 10 bases and the J gene lost 0 bases, with 21 bases spanning the gap. CDR1 is SNHLY, CDR2 FYNNEI, per germline.

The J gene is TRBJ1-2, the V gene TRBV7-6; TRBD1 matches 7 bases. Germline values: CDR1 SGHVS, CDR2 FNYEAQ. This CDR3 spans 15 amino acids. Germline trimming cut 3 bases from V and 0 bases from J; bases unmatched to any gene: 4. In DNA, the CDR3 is TGTGCCAGCAGCTTCCTGGGGACAGCTAACTATGGCTACACCTTC. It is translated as CASSFLGTANYGYTF.

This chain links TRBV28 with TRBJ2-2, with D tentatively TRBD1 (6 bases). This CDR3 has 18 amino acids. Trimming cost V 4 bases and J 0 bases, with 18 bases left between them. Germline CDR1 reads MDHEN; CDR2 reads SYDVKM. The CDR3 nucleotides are TGTGCCAGCAGTTCCTACCATTACAGGGAACCGAACACCGGGGAGCTGTTTTTT. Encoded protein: CASSSYHYREPNTGELFF.

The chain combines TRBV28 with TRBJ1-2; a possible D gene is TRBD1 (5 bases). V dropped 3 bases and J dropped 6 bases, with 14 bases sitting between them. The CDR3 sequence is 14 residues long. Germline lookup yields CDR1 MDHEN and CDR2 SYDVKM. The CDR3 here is CASSFSLGVHGYTF. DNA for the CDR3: TGTGCCAGCAGTTTCTCCTTAGGGGTCCATGGCTACACCTTC.

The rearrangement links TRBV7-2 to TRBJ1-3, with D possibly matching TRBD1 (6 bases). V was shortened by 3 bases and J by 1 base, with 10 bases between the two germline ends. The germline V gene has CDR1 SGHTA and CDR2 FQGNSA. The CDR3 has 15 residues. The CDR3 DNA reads TGTGCCAGCAGCTTGCCACAGGGTTCTGGAAACACCATATATTTT. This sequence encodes CASSLPQGSGNTIYF.

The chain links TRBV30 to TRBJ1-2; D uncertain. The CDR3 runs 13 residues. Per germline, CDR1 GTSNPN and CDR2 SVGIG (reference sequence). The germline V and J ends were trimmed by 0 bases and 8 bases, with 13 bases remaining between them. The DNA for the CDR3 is TGTGCCTGGAGTGTAGCCGGCACTTCGGGCTACACCTTC. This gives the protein CAWSVAGTSGYTF.

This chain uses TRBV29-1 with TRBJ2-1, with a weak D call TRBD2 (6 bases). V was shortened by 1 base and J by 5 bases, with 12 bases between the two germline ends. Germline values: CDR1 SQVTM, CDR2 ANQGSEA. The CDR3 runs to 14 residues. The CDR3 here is CSVEVRDFDNEQFF. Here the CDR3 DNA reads TGCAGCGTTGAAGTAAGGGACTTTGACAATGAGCAGTTCTTC.

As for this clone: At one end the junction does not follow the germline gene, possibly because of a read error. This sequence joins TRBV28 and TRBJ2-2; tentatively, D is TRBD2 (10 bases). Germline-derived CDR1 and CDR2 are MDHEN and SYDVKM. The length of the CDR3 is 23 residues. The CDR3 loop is CASSLRNRGRKAGGTANPGELFF. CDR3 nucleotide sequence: TGTGCCAGCAGTTTACGGAACAGGGGGCGCAAAGCGGGAGGGACGGCGAACCCCGGGGAGCTGTTTTTT.

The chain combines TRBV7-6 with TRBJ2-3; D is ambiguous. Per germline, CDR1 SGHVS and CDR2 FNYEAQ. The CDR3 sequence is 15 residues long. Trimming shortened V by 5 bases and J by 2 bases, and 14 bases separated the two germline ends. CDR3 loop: CASSEYTLHTDTQYF. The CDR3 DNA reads TGTGCCAGCAGCGAATACACCCTTCACACAGATACGCAGTATTTT. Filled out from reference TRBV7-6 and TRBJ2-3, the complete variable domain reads GAGVSQSPRYKVTKRGQDVALRCDPISGHVSLYWYRQALGQGPEFLTYFNYEAQQDKSGLPNDRFSAERPEGSISTLTIQRTEQRDSAMYRCASSEYTLHTDTQYFGPGTRLTVL.

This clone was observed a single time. CDR3 amino acids: CASSLSHTRGELFF. The CDR3 DNA follows: TGTGCCAGCAGCTTGAGTCATACACGAGGGGAGCTGTTTTTT. The V and J genes are TRBV5-6 and TRBJ2-2; no firm D call. CDR1 is SGHDT and CDR2 is YYEEEE in the germline V gene. The V gene lost 1 base and the J gene lost 8 bases, with 12 bases spanning the gap. The CDR3 is 14 amino acids.

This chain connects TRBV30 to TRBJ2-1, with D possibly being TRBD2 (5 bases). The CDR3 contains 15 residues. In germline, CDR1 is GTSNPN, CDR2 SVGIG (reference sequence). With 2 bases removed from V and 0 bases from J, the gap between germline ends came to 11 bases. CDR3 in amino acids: CAWSNGMSSYNEQFF. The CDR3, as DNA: TGTGCCTGGAGTAACGGGATGAGCTCCTACAATGAGCAGTTCTTC.

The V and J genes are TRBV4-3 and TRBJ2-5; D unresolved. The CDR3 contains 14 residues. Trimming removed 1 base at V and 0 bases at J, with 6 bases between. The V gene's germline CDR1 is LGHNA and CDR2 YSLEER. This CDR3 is CASSQGRYQETQYF. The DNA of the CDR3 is TGCGCCAGCAGCCAAGGACGGTACCAAGAGACCCAGTACTTC.

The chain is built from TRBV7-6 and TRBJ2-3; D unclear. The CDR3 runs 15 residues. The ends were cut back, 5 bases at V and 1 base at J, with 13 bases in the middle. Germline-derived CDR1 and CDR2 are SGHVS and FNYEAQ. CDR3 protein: CASSLLKRGTDTQYF. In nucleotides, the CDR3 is TGTGCCAGCAGCCTCCTGAAGAGAGGCACAGATACGCAGTATTTT. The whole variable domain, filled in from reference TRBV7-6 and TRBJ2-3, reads GAGVSQSPRYKVTKRGQDVALRCDPISGHVSLYWYRQALGQGPEFLTYFNYEAQQDKSGLPNDRFSAERPEGSISTLTIQRTEQRDSAMYRCASSLLKRGTDTQYFGPGTRLTVL.

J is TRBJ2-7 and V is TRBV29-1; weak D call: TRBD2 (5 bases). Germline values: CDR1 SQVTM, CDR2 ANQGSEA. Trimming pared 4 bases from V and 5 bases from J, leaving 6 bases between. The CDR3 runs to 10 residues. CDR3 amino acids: CSVGGNEQYF. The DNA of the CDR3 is TGCAGCGTTGGAGGGAACGAGCAGTACTTC.

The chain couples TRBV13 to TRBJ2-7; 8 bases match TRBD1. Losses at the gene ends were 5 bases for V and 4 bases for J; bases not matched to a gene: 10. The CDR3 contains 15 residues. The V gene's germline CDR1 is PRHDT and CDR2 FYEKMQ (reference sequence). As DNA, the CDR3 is TGTGCCAGCAGCCGACCCGGGACAGGTTATTACGAGCAGTACTTC. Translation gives CASSRPGTGYYEQYF.

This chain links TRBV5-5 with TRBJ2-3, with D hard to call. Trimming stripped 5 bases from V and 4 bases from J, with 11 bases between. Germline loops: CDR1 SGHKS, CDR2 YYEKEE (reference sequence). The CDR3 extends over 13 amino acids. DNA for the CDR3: TGTGCCAGCAGGGAAACGAGAGCAGATACGCAGTATTTT. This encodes CASRETRADTQYF.

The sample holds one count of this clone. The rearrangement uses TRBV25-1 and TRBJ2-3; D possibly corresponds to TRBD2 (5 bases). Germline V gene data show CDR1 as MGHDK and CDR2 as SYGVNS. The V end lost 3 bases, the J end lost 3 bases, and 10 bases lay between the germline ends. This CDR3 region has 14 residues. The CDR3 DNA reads TGTGCCAGCAGTGATCAGGACTGGACAGATACGCAGTATTTT. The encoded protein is CASSDQDWTDTQYF.

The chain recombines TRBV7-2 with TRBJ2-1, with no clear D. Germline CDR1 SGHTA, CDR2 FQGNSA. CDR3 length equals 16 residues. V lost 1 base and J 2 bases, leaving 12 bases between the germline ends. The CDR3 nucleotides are TGTGCCAGCAGCTTAGACCCTATTGAGACCTACAATGAGCAGTTCTTC. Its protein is CASSLDPIETYNEQFF.

CDR3 bases: TGTGCCAGCATAGGGGGGAATAGCAATCAGCCCCAGCATTTT. This encodes CASIGGNSNQPQHF. The rearrangement joins TRBV2 to TRBJ1-5; tentative D call: TRBD1 (6 bases). Per germline, CDR1 SNHLY and CDR2 FYNNEI. V gave up 7 bases and J gave up 0 bases, with 10 bases separating them. CDR3 length: 14 amino acids.

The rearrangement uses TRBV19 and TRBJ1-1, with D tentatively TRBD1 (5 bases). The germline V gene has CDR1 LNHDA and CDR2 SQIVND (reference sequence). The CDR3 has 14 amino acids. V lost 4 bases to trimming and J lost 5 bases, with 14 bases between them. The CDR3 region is CASSKDPGWTEAFF. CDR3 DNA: TGTGCCAGTAGTAAGGACCCAGGGTGGACTGAAGCTTTCTTT.